The following is a T cell receptor beta chain sequence with its context. Its antigen is currently unknown. The sample comes from a study of T-cell memory formation after mild COVID-19. Study-level information: In these data, TCR clusters were largely donor specific. Study-wide findings and caveats: Contracting clones localized mainly to CM and EM when CD4+ and mainly to EMRA when CD8+. Whether day 37 second-wave clones are SARS-CoV-2-specific was not confirmed.

The V end was cut by 5 bases, the J end by 4 bases, with 17 bases between. The length of the CDR3 is 15 residues. Germline CDR1 SGHTA, CDR2 FQGNSA. UMIs and sample barcodes were carried by the TCR alpha and TCR beta cDNA libraries that 5'RACE produced using constant-segment primers. TCRdb reprocessed the 5' RACE reads with MiXCR, giving one entry per CDR3 protein. In the table there are under 300,000 distinct CDR3 sequences, about 17% of which are singletons. This rearrangement joins TRBV7-2 to TRBJ2-5, with D possibly being TRBD2 (5 bases). The sequence derives from a man aged 18-30 years who had mild COVID-19 (a few samples of this study predate the infection). Cell type and time point are not known. Material for sequencing was PBMCs or a T cell subset sorted from them (not recorded which). CDR3: CASSPPYARGETQYF. The CDR3 nucleotides read TGTGCCAGCAGCCCTCCGTACGCTCGGGGAGAGACCCAGTACTTC. Full variable domain (missing parts from reference TRBV7-2 and TRBJ2-5): GAGVSQSPSNKVTEKGKDVELRCDPISGHTALYWYRQSLGQGLEFLIYFQGNSAPDKSGLPSDRFSAERTGGSVSTLTIQRTQQEDSAVYLCASSPPYARGETQYFGPGTRLLVL.